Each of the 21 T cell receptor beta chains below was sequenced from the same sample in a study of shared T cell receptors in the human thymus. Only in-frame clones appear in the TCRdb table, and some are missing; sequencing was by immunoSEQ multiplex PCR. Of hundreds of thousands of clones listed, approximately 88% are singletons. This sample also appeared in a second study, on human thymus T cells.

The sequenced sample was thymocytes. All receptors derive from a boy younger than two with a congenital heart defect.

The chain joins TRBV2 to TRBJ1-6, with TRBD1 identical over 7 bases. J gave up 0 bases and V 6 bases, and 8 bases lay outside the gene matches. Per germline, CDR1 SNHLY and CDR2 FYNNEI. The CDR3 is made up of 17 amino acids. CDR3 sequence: CASSNRGMSSYNSPLHF. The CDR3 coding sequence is TGTGCCAGCAGCAACAGGGGCATGAGCTCCTATAATTCACCCCTCCACTTT.

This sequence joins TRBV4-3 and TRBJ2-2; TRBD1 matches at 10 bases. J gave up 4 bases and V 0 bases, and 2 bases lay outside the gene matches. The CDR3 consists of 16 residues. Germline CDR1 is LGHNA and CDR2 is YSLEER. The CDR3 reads CASSQETGGSTGELFF. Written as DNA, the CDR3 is TGCGCCAGCAGCCAAGAGACAGGGGGCAGCACCGGGGAGCTGTTTTTT.

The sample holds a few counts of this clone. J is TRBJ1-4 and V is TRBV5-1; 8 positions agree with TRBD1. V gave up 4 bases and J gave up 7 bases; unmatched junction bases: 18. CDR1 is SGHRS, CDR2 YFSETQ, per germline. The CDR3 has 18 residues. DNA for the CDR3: TGCGCCAGCAGCCGCCTGGACAGGGAGTTGGGGTCGAGTGAAAAACTGTTTTTT. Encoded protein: CASSRLDRELGSSEKLFF.

CDR3 sequence: CAISEWDSMAGANVLTF. CDR3 nucleotides: TGTGCCATCAGTGAGTGGGACAGTATGGCTGGGGCCAACGTCCTGACTTTC. The chain employs TRBV10-3 and TRBJ2-6; 7 bases align to TRBD1. The J segment lost 2 bases and the V segment lost 1 base, leaving 5 bases of the junction unmatched. This CDR3 contains 17 residues. Germline CDR1 reads ENHRY; CDR2 reads SYGVKD.

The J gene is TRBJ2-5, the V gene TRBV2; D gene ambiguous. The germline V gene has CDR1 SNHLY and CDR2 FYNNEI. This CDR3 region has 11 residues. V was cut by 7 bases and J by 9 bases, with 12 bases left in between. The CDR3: CASKPPLAQYF. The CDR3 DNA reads TGTGCCAGCAAGCCGCCGTTGGCCCAGTACTTC.

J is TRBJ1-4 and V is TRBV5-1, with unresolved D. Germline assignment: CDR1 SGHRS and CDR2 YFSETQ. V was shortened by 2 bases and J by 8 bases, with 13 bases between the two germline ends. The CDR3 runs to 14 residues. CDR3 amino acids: CASSLDNGPEKLFF. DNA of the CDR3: TGCGCCAGCAGCTTAGACAACGGCCCCGAAAAACTGTTTTTT.

CDR3 in amino acids: CASSGWQDGENYGYTF. CDR3 bases: TGTGCCAGCAGTGGCTGGCAGGACGGGGAAAACTATGGCTACACCTTC. The chain employs TRBV25-1 and TRBJ1-2; D not resolved. The germline V gene encodes CDR1 MGHDK and CDR2 SYGVNS. CDR3 length: 16 residues. Trimming took 4 bases from V and 2 from J, leaving 17 bases between them.

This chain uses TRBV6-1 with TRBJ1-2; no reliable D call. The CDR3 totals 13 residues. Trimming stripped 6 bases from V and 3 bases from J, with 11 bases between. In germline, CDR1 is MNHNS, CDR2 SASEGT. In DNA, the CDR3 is TGTGCCAGCAGCGTCGGAGGCTACTATGGCTACACCTTC. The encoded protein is CASSVGGYYGYTF.

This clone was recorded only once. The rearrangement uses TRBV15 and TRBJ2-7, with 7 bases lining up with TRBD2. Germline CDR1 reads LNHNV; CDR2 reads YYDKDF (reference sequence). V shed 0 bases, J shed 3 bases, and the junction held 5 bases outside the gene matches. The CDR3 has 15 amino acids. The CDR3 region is CATSRDGEGSYEQYF. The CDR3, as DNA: TGTGCCACCAGCAGAGATGGGGAGGGGAGCTACGAGCAGTACTTC.

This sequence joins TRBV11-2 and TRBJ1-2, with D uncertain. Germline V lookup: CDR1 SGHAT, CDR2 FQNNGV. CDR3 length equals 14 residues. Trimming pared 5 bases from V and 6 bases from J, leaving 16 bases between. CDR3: CASSPGGRRDGYTF. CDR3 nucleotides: TGTGCCAGCAGCCCAGGTGGGCGAAGAGATGGCTACACCTTC.

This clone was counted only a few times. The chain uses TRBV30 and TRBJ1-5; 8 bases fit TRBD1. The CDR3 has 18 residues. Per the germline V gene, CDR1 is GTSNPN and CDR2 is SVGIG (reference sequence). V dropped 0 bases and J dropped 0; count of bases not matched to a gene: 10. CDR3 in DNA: TGTGCCTGGAGTGTAAGTGGGACAGGTCGTAATAGCAATCAGCCCCAGCATTTT. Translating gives CAWSVSGTGRNSNQPQHF.

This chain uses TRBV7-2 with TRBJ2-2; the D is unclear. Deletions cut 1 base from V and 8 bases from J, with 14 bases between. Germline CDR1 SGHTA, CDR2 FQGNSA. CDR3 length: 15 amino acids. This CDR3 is CASSLEFVVRGELFF. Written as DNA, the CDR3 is TGTGCCAGCAGCTTAGAATTCGTGGTGAGAGGGGAGCTGTTTTTT.

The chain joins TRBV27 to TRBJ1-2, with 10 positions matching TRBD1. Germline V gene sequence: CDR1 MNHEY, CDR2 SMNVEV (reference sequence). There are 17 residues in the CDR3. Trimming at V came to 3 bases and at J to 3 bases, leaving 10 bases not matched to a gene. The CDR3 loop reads CASSFLPLGTGDYGYTF. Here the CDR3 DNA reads TGTGCCAGCAGTTTCTTACCTCTTGGGACAGGGGACTATGGCTACACCTTC.

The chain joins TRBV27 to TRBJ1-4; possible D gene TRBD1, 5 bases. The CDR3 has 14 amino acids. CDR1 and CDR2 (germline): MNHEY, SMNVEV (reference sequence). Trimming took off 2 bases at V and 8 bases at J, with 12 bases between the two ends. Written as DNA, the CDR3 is TGTGCCAGCAGTTTACAGGGAAAGGGCGAAAAACTGTTTTTT. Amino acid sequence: CASSLQGKGEKLFF.

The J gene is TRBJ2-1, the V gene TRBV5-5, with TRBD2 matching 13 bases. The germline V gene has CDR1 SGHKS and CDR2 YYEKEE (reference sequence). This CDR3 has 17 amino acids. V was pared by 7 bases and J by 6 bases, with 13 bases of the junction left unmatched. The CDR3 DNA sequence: TGTGCCAGCCGAGGTCCCGGGACTAGCGGGGCCCGCAATGAGCAGTTCTTC. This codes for CASRGPGTSGARNEQFF.

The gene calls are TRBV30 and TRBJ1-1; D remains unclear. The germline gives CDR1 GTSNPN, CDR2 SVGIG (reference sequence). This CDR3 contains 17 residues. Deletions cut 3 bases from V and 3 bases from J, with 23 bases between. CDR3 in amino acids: CAWRVPSERFYDTEAFF. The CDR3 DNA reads TGTGCCTGGAGGGTCCCCTCGGAGAGGTTTTACGACACTGAAGCTTTCTTT.

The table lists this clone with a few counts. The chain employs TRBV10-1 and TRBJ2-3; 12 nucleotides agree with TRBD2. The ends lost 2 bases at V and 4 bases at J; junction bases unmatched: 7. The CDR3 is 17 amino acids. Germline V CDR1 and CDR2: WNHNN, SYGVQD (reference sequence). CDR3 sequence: CASSEAGLAGPADTQYF. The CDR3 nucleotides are TGCGCCAGCAGTGAGGCCGGACTAGCGGGACCGGCAGATACGCAGTATTTT.

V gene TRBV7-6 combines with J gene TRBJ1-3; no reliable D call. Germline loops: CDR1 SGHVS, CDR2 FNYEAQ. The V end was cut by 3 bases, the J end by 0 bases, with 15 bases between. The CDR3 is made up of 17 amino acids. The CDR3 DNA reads TGTGCCAGCAGCTTGACTAAGCAGGCGAGCTCTGGAAACACCATATATTTT. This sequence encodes CASSLTKQASSGNTIYF.

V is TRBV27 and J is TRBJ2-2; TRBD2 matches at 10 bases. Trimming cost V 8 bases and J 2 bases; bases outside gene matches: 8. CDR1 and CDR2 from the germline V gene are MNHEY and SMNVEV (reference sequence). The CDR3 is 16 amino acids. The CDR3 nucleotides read TGTGCCAGCGGGTCAAGCGGGAGGGGTAACACCGGGGAGCTGTTTTTT. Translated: CASGSSGRGNTGELFF.

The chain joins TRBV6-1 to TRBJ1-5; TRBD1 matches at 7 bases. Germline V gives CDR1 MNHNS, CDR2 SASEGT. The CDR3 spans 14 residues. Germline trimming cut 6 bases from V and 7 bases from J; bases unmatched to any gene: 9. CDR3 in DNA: TGTGCCAGCAGGTTAACAGGGGAGGAGCAGCCCCAGCATTTT. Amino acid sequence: CASRLTGEEQPQHF.

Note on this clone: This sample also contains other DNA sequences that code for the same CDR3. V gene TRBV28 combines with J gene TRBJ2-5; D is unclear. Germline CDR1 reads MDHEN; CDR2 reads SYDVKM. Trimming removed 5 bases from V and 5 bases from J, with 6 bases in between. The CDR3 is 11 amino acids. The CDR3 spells CASSPGETQYF. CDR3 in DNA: TGTGCCAGCAGTCCCGGGGAGACCCAGTACTTC.